The 30 T cell receptor beta chains presented below share a single source sample, sequenced in a study of T cells in Graves' hyperthyroidism and ophthalmopathy (dated 2019 in TCRdb). The method was multiplex PCR. This sample was sequenced with an Illumina HiSeq 2000. TCR beta CDR3 regions were amplified from RNA transcripts. For the first round of RT-PCR on the TCR CDR3, the HTBI primer set was used together with the Qiagen OneStep RT-PCR kit. TCRdb reanalyzed the raw reads on its own, using fastp at Q25 for trimming and MiXCR for clone calling, and kept in-frame beta chains. Every distinct CDR3 protein forms one entry, paired with its most common genes and DNA. Recorded for this sample are over 700,000 distinct CDR3 sequences; approximately 40% of them occurred a single time. The ten largest clonotypes hold roughly 30% of the sample. Material for sequencing was blood. These receptors all come from a woman between 35 and 50 years old with Graves' hyperthyroidism.

This chain connects TRBV13 to TRBJ1-4; 7 bases map to TRBD1. The germline V gene has CDR1 PRHDT and CDR2 FYEKMQ (reference sequence). The CDR3 covers 13 residues. V trimming: 8 bases; J trimming: 8 bases; junction bases outside the gene matches: 8. CDR3 DNA sequence: TGTGCCAGCTCGGACAGGTCGGAAGAAAAACTGTTTTTT. Translated: CASSDRSEEKLFF.

This clonotype was seen at least ten times. This sequence joins TRBV25-1 and TRBJ1-6; no firm D call. Germline V gene lookup returns CDR1 MGHDK and CDR2 SYGVNS. This CDR3 is built from 14 residues. Trimming left V 1 base short and J 1 base short, with 2 bases between. The CDR3 DNA reads TGTGCCAGCAGTGAATGGTCCTATAATTCACCCCTCCACTTT. This encodes CASSEWSYNSPLHF.

The genes are TRBV4-1 and TRBJ1-5; D possibly corresponds to TRBD1 (6 bases). V was shortened by 0 bases and J by 4 bases, with 10 bases between the two germline ends. The CDR3 spans 15 residues. The germline CDR1 and CDR2 sequences are MGHRA and YSYEKL. As DNA, the CDR3 is TGCGCCAGCAGCCAAGAGACAGGAGCGAATCAGCCCCAGCATTTT. Translating it yields CASSQETGANQPQHF.

On this clonotype itself: A read error may explain this, as a much larger clone is one base away. The rearrangement links TRBV7-8 to TRBJ1-4; 10 bases agree with TRBD1. This CDR3 has 16 amino acids. The germline CDR1 and CDR2 sequences are SGHVS and FQNEAQ. V was pared by 7 bases and J by 0 bases, with 5 bases of the junction left unmatched. Written as DNA, the CDR3 is TGTGCCAGCAACAAGGGGACAGGGGCAACTAATGAAAAACTGTTTTTT. It yields the protein CASNKGTGATNEKLFF. The full variable domain, completed using reference TRBV7-8 and TRBJ1-4, is GAGVSQSPRYKVAKRGQDVALRCDPISGHVSLFWYQQALGQGPEFLTYFQNEAQLDKSGLPSDRFFAERPEGSVSTLKIQRTQQEDSAVYLCASNKGTGATNEKLFFGSGTQLSVL.

This clonotype was detected ten times or more. The V gene is TRBV7-2, the J gene TRBJ1-1; D might be TRBD1 (6 bases). Trimming shortened V by 7 bases and J by 5 bases, and 17 bases separated the two germline ends. Germline CDR1 and CDR2: SGHTA and FQGNSA. The CDR3 is 14 residues long. The CDR3 loop reads CASTLQGRGTEAFF. CDR3 in DNA: TGTGCCAGCACCCTACAGGGTAGGGGAACTGAAGCTTTCTTT.

This chain links TRBV6-5 with TRBJ1-2; 7 nucleotides match TRBD1. The V and J ends lost 7 bases and 2 bases, in that order; junction bases with no gene match: 7. The length of the CDR3 is 14 residues. CDR1 is MNHEY, CDR2 SVGAGI, per germline. The CDR3 reads CASTSLTGNYGYTF. The CDR3 DNA reads TGTGCCAGCACATCGTTGACAGGGAACTATGGCTACACCTTC.

As regards this clonotype: The conserved final phenylalanine or tryptophan is absent from the CDR3, which likely points to a read error. The V call is TRBV6-5, the J call TRBJ2-7, with a possible D match to TRBD1 (5 bases). Per germline, CDR1 MNHEY and CDR2 SVGAGI. The CDR3 totals 11 residues. V was trimmed by 8 bases and J by 6 bases, leaving 11 bases between them. The chain's CDR3 is CASASRVEQYS. CDR3 in DNA: TGTGCCAGCGCAAGCAGGGTCGAGCAGTACTCC.

J is TRBJ2-7 and V is TRBV6-5, with TRBD2 matching over 7 bases. The germline CDR1 and CDR2 sequences are MNHEY and SVGAGI. This CDR3 region has 15 residues. The V segment lost 2 bases and the J segment 6 bases; nucleotides outside the gene matches: 10. The CDR3 DNA reads TGTGCCAGCAGTTACGGGGAGGCGGGAGAATTCGAGCAGTACTTC. Its protein product is CASSYGEAGEFEQYF.

This clonotype was seen only once. Being one base from a much bigger clone, this may be a read error. The rearrangement links TRBV20-1 to TRBJ2-5; 13 nucleotides line up with TRBD2. The J call may not be correct, given that the DNA end is closer to TRBJ2-1. The germline V gene has CDR1 DFQATT and CDR2 SNEGSKA (reference sequence). This CDR3 has 16 amino acids. The CDR3 loop is CSADLGLAGALETQFF. CDR3 nucleotides: TGCAGTGCCGACCTAGGACTAGCGGGGGCCTTGGAGACCCAGTTCTTC.

This chain uses TRBV20-1 with TRBJ1-3, with 8 bases lining up with TRBD1. CDR1 DFQATT and CDR2 SNEGSKA come from the germline V gene (reference sequence). Trimming cost V 7 bases and J 2 bases; bases outside gene matches: 7. The CDR3 loop spans 14 amino acids. CDR3 coding DNA: TGCAGTGTTCACCAGGGGGCAACTGGAAACACCATATATTTT. Amino acid sequence: CSVHQGATGNTIYF.

Turning to this clonotype: A much larger clone lies one base from this, so it may be a read error. The V and J genes are TRBV29-1 and TRBJ1-4; D remains unclear. Germline CDR1 SQVTM, CDR2 ANQGSEA. There are 14 residues in the CDR3. In DNA, the CDR3 is TGCAGCGTTTCTACCCTAGCAACTAATGAAGAACTGTTTTTT. Its translation is CSVSTLATNEELFF. The entire variable domain, with the rest obtained from reference TRBV29-1 and TRBJ1-4, is as follows: SAVISQKPSRDICQRGTSLTIQCQVDSQVTMMFWYRQQPGQSLTLIATANQGSEATYESGFVIDKFPISRPNLTFSTLTVSNMSPEDSSIYLCSVSTLATNEELFFGSGTQLSVL.

At least ten counts were recorded for this clonotype. The chain has TRBV12-3 or TRBV12-4 and TRBJ1-2; D remains ambiguous. V dropped 3 bases and J dropped 1 base, with 6 bases sitting between them. The length of the CDR3 is 13 residues. This CDR3 reads CASSLVLNYGYTF. CDR3 in DNA: TGTGCCAGCAGTTTGGTGCTTAACTATGGCTACACCTTC.

CDR3 amino acids: CASSGDGTGQYSPLHF. The CDR3, as DNA: TGTGCCAGCAGTGGGGACGGGACAGGGCAATATTCACCCCTCCACTTT. The chain carries TRBV11-2 and TRBJ1-6; 9 nucleotides align to TRBD1. Germline-derived CDR1 and CDR2 are SGHAT and FQNNGV. The CDR3 totals 16 residues. The trim removed 6 bases at V and 8 bases at J, leaving 11 bases unmatched.

This clonotype showed up many times. V and J are TRBV20-1 and TRBJ2-6; the D is unclear. With 4 bases removed from V and 0 bases from J, the gap between germline ends came to 7 bases. The CDR3 is 14 amino acids. Germline-derived CDR1 and CDR2 are DFQATT and SNEGSKA (reference sequence). Here the CDR3 reads CSATVNSGANVLTF. CDR3 bases: TGCAGTGCTACGGTTAACTCTGGGGCCAACGTCCTGACTTTC.

The rearrangement uses TRBV6-1 and TRBJ2-1, with 8 bases matching TRBD1. CDR1 MNHNS and CDR2 SASEGT come from the germline V gene. The CDR3 has 12 residues. Germline trimming cut 8 bases from V and 9 bases from J; bases unmatched to any gene: 6. CDR3 sequence: CASGRQGTEQFF. Here the CDR3 DNA reads TGTGCCAGCGGTCGACAGGGGACTGAGCAGTTCTTC.

This clonotype came up many times. The gene calls are TRBV9 and TRBJ2-2, with no clear D. There are 13 residues in the CDR3. In germline, CDR1 is SGDLS, CDR2 YYNGEE. The V and J ends lost 1 base and 7 bases respectively, with 8 bases between them. The DNA of the CDR3 is TGTGCCAGCAGCGTAAGGCCCGGCGGGGAGCTGTTTTTT. Translated: CASSVRPGGELFF.

This clonotype appeared a few times. The chain has TRBV5-1 and TRBJ1-1; D gene ambiguous. This CDR3 is 18 amino acids long. V gave up 0 bases and J gave up 4 bases, with 22 bases separating them. Germline CDR1 is SGHRS and CDR2 is YFSETQ. DNA of the CDR3: TGCGCCAGCAGCTTGGCGGGCCCGATCGGGAGTCTGAGCACTGAAGCTTTCTTT. Translating it yields CASSLAGPIGSLSTEAFF.

V is TRBV6-5 and J is TRBJ1-1; D remains unclear. Germline CDR1 MNHEY, CDR2 SVGAGI. There are 11 residues in the CDR3. V lost 7 bases and J lost 6, with 9 bases in between. DNA for the CDR3: TGTGCCAGCAACGGCCAGTCTGAAGCTTTCTTT. This encodes CASNGQSEAFF.

This chain connects TRBV6-5 to TRBJ1-3, with a tentative D call TRBD1 (5 bases). The V end lost 5 bases, the J end lost 4 bases, and 18 bases lay between the germline ends. The germline CDR1 and CDR2 sequences are MNHEY and SVGAGI. The CDR3 contains 16 residues. The CDR3 reads CASSGSAGPSGNTIYF. Written as DNA, the CDR3 is TGTGCCAGCAGTGGCTCGGCAGGGCCGAGCGGAAACACCATATATTTT.

This clonotype has a count of ten or more. V usage is TRBV7-2 and J usage is TRBJ2-5; D remains unclear. Germline assignment: CDR1 SGHTA and CDR2 FQGNSA. Trimming left V 3 bases short and J 1 base short, with 6 bases between. The CDR3 runs 13 residues. The CDR3 sequence is CASSFYSQETQYF. DNA of the CDR3: TGTGCCAGCAGCTTCTATTCCCAAGAGACCCAGTACTTC.

This clonotype was seen ten or more times. The chain couples TRBV7-8 to TRBJ2-7; TRBD1 matches at 7 bases. V lost 5 bases to trimming and J lost 4 bases; unmatched junction nucleotides: 8. The CDR3 runs 14 residues. The germline V gene encodes CDR1 SGHVS and CDR2 FQNEAQ. For the CDR3, the DNA is TGTGCCAGCAGCCCGCTACAGGGGCGGTACGAGCAGTACTTC. It is translated as CASSPLQGRYEQYF.

Worth noting for this clonotype: A much larger clone differs from this one at a single base, so this may be a read error. As the CDR3 is not closed by the conserved phenylalanine or tryptophan, this likely results from a read error. The chain is built from TRBV20-1 and TRBJ1-1; no definite D call. Per the germline V gene, CDR1 is DFQATT and CDR2 is SNEGSKA (reference sequence). With 8 bases removed from V and 5 bases from J, the gap between germline ends came to 15 bases. CDR3 length equals 12 residues. The CDR3: CSFPGSVTEAFS. The DNA for the CDR3 is TGCAGTTTCCCGGGGTCGGTTACTGAAGCTTTCTCT.

The chain links TRBV7-9 to TRBJ2-7; TRBD1 matches at 7 bases. CDR1 is SEHNR and CDR2 is FQNEAQ in the germline V gene (reference sequence). The CDR3 extends over 14 amino acids. Trimming removed 5 bases from V and 3 bases from J; junction bases left unmatched: 7. The CDR3 spells CASSHRDSFYEQYF. In nucleotides, the CDR3 is TGTGCCAGCAGCCACCGGGACAGTTTCTACGAGCAGTACTTC.

At least ten counts were recorded for this clonotype. The gene calls are TRBV20-1 and TRBJ1-4; the D gene is possibly TRBD1 (5 bases). The V end lost 1 base, the J end lost 8 bases, and 14 bases lay between the germline ends. Germline CDR1 is DFQATT and CDR2 is SNEGSKA (reference sequence). The length of the CDR3 is 14 residues. The CDR3 nucleotides are TGCAGTGCTAGAGGTTTGGGGGAACGCGAAAAACTGTTTTTT. Protein product: CSARGLGEREKLFF.

V gene TRBV19 combines with J gene TRBJ1-3; possibly TRBD1 for D (6 bases). The CDR3 length is 18 residues. The V and J ends lost 5 bases and 0 bases respectively, with 20 bases between them. The germline V gene encodes CDR1 LNHDA and CDR2 SQIVND (reference sequence). The CDR3 region is CASSLPPGQFFSGNTIYF. CDR3 nucleotide sequence: TGTGCCAGTAGTTTGCCCCCGGGACAATTTTTCTCTGGAAACACCATATATTTT.

Concerning this clonotype itself: This may stem from a read error, because a much larger clone lies one nucleotide away. This sequence joins TRBV5-5 and TRBJ1-6; D might be TRBD1 (6 bases). Germline values: CDR1 SGHKS, CDR2 YYEKEE (reference sequence). This CDR3 comprises 14 residues. The CDR3 is CASSLGARVSPLHF. The CDR3 DNA follows: TGCGCCAGCAGCTTGGGGGCGCGGGTTTCACCCCTCCACTTT.

This clonotype was seen at least ten times. This chain joins TRBV12-3 or TRBV12-4 and TRBJ2-2; TRBD1 agrees at 11 bases. After removal of 6 bases from V and 5 bases from J, the junction contained 5 bases not matched to a gene. The CDR3 is made up of 15 amino acids. CDR3 loop: CASSSGTGGTGELFF. The DNA of the CDR3 is TGTGCCAGCAGCTCCGGGACAGGGGGGACCGGGGAGCTGTTTTTT.

This clonotype appeared many times. The chain couples TRBV29-1 to TRBJ2-7, with 10 bases that match TRBD1. This CDR3 contains 14 residues. Germline CDR1 is SQVTM and CDR2 is ANQGSEA. V lost 6 bases and J lost 3; bases outside the gene matches: 8. As DNA, the CDR3 is TGCAGCGTCGACTCCCGGGACAGGGGCTACGAGCAGTACTTC. It translates to CSVDSRDRGYEQYF.

This clonotype was counted many times. This chain connects TRBV20-1 to TRBJ1-5, with D possibly TRBD1 on 5 matching bases. Trimming pared 5 bases from V and 7 bases from J, leaving 21 bases between. This CDR3 is built from 15 residues. Germline-derived CDR1 and CDR2 are DFQATT and SNEGSKA (reference sequence). The CDR3 sequence is CSAYPMGPQRQPQHF. DNA for the CDR3: TGCAGTGCTTACCCAATGGGGCCCCAACGACAGCCCCAGCATTTT.

V usage is TRBV29-1 and J usage is TRBJ1-5; D ambiguous. This CDR3 is built from 11 residues. CDR1 is SQVTM and CDR2 is ANQGSEA in the germline V gene. V lost 7 bases and J lost 4, with 8 bases in between. CDR3 DNA sequence: TGCAGCGCAGTTACGAATCAGCCCCAGCATTTT. Amino acids: CSAVTNQPQHF.